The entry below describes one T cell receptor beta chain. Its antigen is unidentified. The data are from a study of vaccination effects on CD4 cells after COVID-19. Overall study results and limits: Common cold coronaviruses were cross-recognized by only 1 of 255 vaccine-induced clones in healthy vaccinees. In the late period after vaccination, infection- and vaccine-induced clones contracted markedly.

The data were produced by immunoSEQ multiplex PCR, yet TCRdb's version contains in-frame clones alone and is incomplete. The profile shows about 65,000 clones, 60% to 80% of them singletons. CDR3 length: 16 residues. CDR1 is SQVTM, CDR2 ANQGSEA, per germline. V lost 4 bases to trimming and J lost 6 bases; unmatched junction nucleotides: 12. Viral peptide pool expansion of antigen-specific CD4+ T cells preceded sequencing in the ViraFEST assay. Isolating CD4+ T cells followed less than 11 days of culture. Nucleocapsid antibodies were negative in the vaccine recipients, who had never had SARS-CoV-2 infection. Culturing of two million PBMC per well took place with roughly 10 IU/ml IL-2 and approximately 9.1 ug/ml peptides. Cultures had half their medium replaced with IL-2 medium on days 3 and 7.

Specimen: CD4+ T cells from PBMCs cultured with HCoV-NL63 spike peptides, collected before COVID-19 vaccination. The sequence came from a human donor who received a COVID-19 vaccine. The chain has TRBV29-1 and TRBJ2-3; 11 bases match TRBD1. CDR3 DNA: TGCAGCGTTGTCCCGGACAGGGGGCGGGGGCGGGATACGCAGTATTTT. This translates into CSVVPDRGRGRDTQYF.